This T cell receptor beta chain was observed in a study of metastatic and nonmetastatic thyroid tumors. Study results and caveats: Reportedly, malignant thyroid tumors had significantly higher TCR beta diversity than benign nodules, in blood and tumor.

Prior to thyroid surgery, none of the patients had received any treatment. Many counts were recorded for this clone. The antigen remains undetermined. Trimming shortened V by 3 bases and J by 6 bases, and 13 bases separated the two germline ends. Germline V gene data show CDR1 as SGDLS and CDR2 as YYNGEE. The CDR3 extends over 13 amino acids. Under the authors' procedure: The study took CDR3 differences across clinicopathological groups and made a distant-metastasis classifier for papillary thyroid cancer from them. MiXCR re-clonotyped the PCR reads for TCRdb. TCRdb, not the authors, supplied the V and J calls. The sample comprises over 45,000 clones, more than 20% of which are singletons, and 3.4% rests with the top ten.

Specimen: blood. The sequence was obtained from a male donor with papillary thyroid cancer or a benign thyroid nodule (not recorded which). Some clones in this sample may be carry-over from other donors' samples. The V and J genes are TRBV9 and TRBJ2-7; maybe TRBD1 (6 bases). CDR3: CASSATGLGEQYF. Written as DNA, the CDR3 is TGTGCCAGCAGCGCAACAGGGCTTGGCGAGCAGTACTTC. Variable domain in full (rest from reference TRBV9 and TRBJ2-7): DSGVTQTPKHLITATGQRVTLRCSPRSGDLSVYWYQQSLDQGLQFLIQYYNGEERAKGNILERFSAQQFPDLHSELNLSSLELGDSALYFCASSATGLGEQYFGPGTRLTVT.